Detailed here is one T cell receptor (beta chain). This sample is part of a study of CD8 T cells in Susac syndrome. Across the study: When blood was drawn, the patients with Susac syndrome were therapy-naive, on corticosteroids, or on intravenous immunoglobulin alone.

Trimming at V came to 7 bases and at J to 2 bases, leaving 5 bases not matched to a gene. The CDR3 totals 15 residues. Germline V gene data show CDR1 as SNHLY and CDR2 as FYNNEI. Reverse transcription of about 0.45 to 1 ug RNA was carried out with random hexamers. From the immunoSEQ multiplex PCR reads, TCRdb called clonotypes with MiXCR, one entry per CDR3 protein. This sample has 150,000 or so distinct CDR3 sequences, with roughly 94% found just once. The source material was CD4+ T cells from PBMCs. V and J are TRBV2 and TRBJ2-6, with TRBD1 matching over 7 bases. The TCR was taken from a human donor with Susac syndrome. This CDR3 reads CASTADRAGANVLTF. CDR3 bases: TGTGCCAGCACCGCCGACAGGGCTGGGGCCAACGTCCTGACTTTC. The full variable domain, completed using reference TRBV2 and TRBJ2-6, is EPEVTQTPSHQVTQMGQEVILRCVPISNHLYFYWYRQILGQKVEFLVSFYNNEISEKSEIFDDQFSVERPDGSNFTLKIRSTKLEDSAMYFCASTADRAGANVLTFGAGSRLTVL.